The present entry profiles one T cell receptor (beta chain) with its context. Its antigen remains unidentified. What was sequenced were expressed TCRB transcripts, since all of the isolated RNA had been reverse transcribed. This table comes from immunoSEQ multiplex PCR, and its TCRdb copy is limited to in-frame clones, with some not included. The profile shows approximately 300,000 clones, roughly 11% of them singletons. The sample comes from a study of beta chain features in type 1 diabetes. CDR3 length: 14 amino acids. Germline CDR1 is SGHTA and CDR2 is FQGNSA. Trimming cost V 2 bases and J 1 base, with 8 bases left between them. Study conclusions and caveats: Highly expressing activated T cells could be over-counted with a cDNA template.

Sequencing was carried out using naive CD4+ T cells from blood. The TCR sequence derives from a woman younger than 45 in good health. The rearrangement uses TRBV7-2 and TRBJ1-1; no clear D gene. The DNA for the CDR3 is TGTGCCAGCAGCTTACACCCCGGGAACACTGAAGCTTTCTTT. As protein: CASSLHPGNTEAFF.